Each of the 27 T cell receptor beta chains below was sequenced from the same sample in a study of T-cell reconstitution after alpha-beta-depleted transplantation in children. The TCRbeta library was prepared with unique molecular identifiers. In TCRdb, the PCR reads were re-called with MiXCR into one record per CDR3 protein. Here the sample spans 250,000 to 400,000 distinct CDR3 sequences, over 20% being singletons. The sequenced sample was PBMCs, mostly from graft donor cells, obtained 180 days after TCRalphabeta/CD19-depleted stem cell transplant. All receptors come from a male patient aged 10 to 17 who had a stem cell transplant for acute lymphoblastic leukemia, so the T cells may come from the graft donor.

This chain uses TRBV5-1 with TRBJ1-1; tentatively, D is TRBD1 (5 bases). Trimming took 0 bases from V and 5 from J, leaving 14 bases between them. This CDR3 is 15 amino acids long. Germline CDR1 is SGHRS and CDR2 is YFSETQ. CDR3 region: CASSLAPGLLTEAFF. In DNA form, the CDR3 reads TGCGCCAGCAGCTTGGCCCCAGGGCTGTTAACTGAAGCTTTCTTT.

The V call is TRBV27, the J call TRBJ2-2, with D uncertain. The V end was cut by 6 bases, the J end by 4 bases, with 9 bases between. The CDR3 is 13 residues long. Germline CDR1 MNHEY, CDR2 SMNVEV (reference sequence). The CDR3 bases are TGTGCCAGCAGCTACCTAGGCACCGGGGAGCTGTTTTTT. Translation gives CASSYLGTGELFF.

The V and J genes are TRBV12-3 or TRBV12-4 and TRBJ2-5; TRBD2 agrees at 7 bases. V gave up 3 bases and J gave up 1 base; unmatched junction bases: 8. The CDR3 spans 16 residues. CDR3 protein: CASSLNGGLVQETQYF. The CDR3 DNA is TGTGCCAGCAGTTTGAACGGGGGGTTGGTCCAAGAGACCCAGTACTTC.

This clonotype came up a few times. The genes are TRBV3-1 and TRBJ2-1; TRBD1 might be the D (6 bases). Germline CDR1 reads LGHDT; CDR2 reads YNNKEL (reference sequence). The CDR3 spans 14 residues. Between the trimmed V and J ends, which lost 1 base and 9 bases, there was a span of 13 bases. The CDR3 DNA sequence: TGTGCCAGCAGCCAAGTATTGGGACACATTGAGCAGTTCTTC. Its translation: CASSQVLGHIEQFF.

The rearrangement uses TRBV5-1 and TRBJ2-2; either TRBD1 or TRBD2 may fit D (5 bases each). CDR3 length: 16 amino acids. V was shortened by 3 bases and J by 7 bases, with 19 bases between the two germline ends. Per germline, CDR1 SGHRS and CDR2 YFSETQ. The CDR3 bases are TGCGCCAGCAGCTCTCCCGGGACCTCCTTTTTCGGGGAGCTGTTTTTT. It yields the protein CASSSPGTSFFGELFF.

This chain joins TRBV4-1 and TRBJ2-2, with D maybe TRBD2 (6 bases). This CDR3 is 16 amino acids long. V lost 5 bases and J lost 5, with 18 bases in between. CDR1 and CDR2 from the germline V gene are MGHRA and YSYEKL. The CDR3 bases are TGCGCCAGCAGCGCCCTGGGGGGAACTGGAACCGGGGAGCTGTTTTTT. It encodes CASSALGGTGTGELFF.

The table lists this clonotype with a few counts. The chain uses TRBV24-1 and TRBJ2-1; TRBD1 or TRBD2 may be the D gene (5 bases each). The CDR3 totals 15 residues. V shed 4 bases and J shed 5 bases, with 14 bases lying between them. The germline V gene has CDR1 KGHDR and CDR2 SFDVKD. Written as DNA, the CDR3 is TGTGCCACCAGTGAGTCCGGGGCCTTGAACAATGAGCAGTTCTTC. This gives the protein CATSESGALNNEQFF.

This chain links TRBV20-1 with TRBJ1-1; D possibly corresponds to TRBD1 (5 bases). V lost 0 bases to trimming and J lost 0 bases, with 14 bases between them. The CDR3 consists of 16 residues. Germline CDR1 DFQATT, CDR2 SNEGSKA (reference sequence). CDR3 in amino acids: CSARDLYGGVNTEAFF. The CDR3 DNA follows: TGCAGTGCTAGAGACTTGTACGGGGGGGTGAACACTGAAGCTTTCTTT.

The chain uses TRBV5-1 and TRBJ2-7; 12 bases line up with TRBD2. The CDR3 sequence is 17 residues long. CDR1 SGHRS and CDR2 YFSETQ come from the germline V gene. V gave up 4 bases and J gave up 0 bases; unmatched junction bases: 8. The CDR3 region is CASSLGTSGPTSYEQYF. The CDR3 region has the DNA TGCGCCAGCAGCCTGGGGACTAGCGGGCCGACCTCCTACGAGCAGTACTTC.

This clonotype turned up a few times. This chain links TRBV18 with TRBJ2-3; TRBD1 might be the D (5 bases). V lost 6 bases and J lost 0, with 13 bases in between. Germline lookup yields CDR1 KGHSH and CDR2 LQKENI. This CDR3 is built from 15 residues. CDR3: CASSRGHSSTDTQYF. The CDR3 coding sequence is TGTGCCAGCTCTCGCGGACACTCCAGCACAGATACGCAGTATTTT.

The chain combines TRBV11-2 with TRBJ2-1; D is unresolved. Germline loops: CDR1 SGHAT, CDR2 FQNNGV. The CDR3 loop spans 12 amino acids. Trimming took off 1 base at V and 8 bases at J, with 6 bases between the two ends. The CDR3 DNA reads as TGTGCCAGCAGCTTAGGCCCGCATGAGCAGTTCTTC. Protein sequence: CASSLGPHEQFF.

CDR3 in amino acids: CSARGGTSGSLKTQYF. Here the CDR3 DNA reads TGCAGTGCTAGAGGGGGGACTAGCGGGAGTTTGAAGACCCAGTACTTC. This chain uses TRBV20-1 with TRBJ2-5; 14 nucleotides agree with TRBD2. V trimming: 1 base; J trimming: 6 bases; junction bases outside the gene matches: 7. This CDR3 is 16 amino acids long. The V gene's germline CDR1 is DFQATT and CDR2 SNEGSKA (reference sequence).

The gene calls are TRBV5-1 and TRBJ1-4; TRBD1 matches 7 bases. The germline V gene has CDR1 SGHRS and CDR2 YFSETQ. The CDR3 runs to 18 residues. The junction had 14 bases not matched to a gene; V was cut back by 2 bases and J by 4 bases. Here the CDR3 DNA reads TGCGCCAGCAGCTTTCTGAATCCCGCCGGGACAGTTAATGAAAAACTGTTTTTT. Encoded protein: CASSFLNPAGTVNEKLFF.

A few counts support this clonotype. This chain connects TRBV12-3 or TRBV12-4 to TRBJ2-1; 9 nucleotides match TRBD2. V dropped 1 base and J dropped 5; count of bases not matched to a gene: 12. The CDR3 is 18 amino acids. The CDR3 region has the DNA TGTGCCAGCAGTTTAGGGCGGGCTAGCGGGAAGAGGGACAATGAGCAGTTCTTC. Amino acid sequence: CASSLGRASGKRDNEQFF.

There are a few counts of this clonotype. This chain connects TRBV12-3 or TRBV12-4 to TRBJ2-7; D not resolved. Between the trimmed V and J ends, which lost 3 bases and 4 bases, there was a span of 7 bases. The CDR3 spans 12 residues. CDR3 amino acids: CASSFVPYEQYF. In DNA form, the CDR3 reads TGTGCCAGCAGTTTTGTTCCTTACGAGCAGTACTTC.

CDR3 coding DNA: TGCGCCAGCAGCCTAGTCCAATCCGTCTATGGCTACACCTTC. Amino acid sequence: CASSLVQSVYGYTF. The chain employs TRBV5-1 and TRBJ1-2; D unresolved. The CDR3 length is 14 residues. V was cut by 4 bases and J by 4 bases, with 14 bases left in between. The germline V gene has CDR1 SGHRS and CDR2 YFSETQ.

This clonotype was seen just once. This chain connects TRBV7-8 to TRBJ2-5; 8 nucleotides line up with TRBD2. The CDR3 has 15 residues. Germline CDR1 and CDR2: SGHVS and FQNEAQ. With V trimmed by 6 bases and J by 5 bases, 11 bases remained unmatched. The CDR3 region has the DNA TGTGCCAGCAGTCGATTGAGCGGGAGAGGTGAGACCCAGTACTTC. Residues: CASSRLSGRGETQYF.

There are a few counts of this clonotype. The chain uses TRBV5-1 and TRBJ2-7; no firm D call. CDR1 and CDR2 from the germline V gene are SGHRS and YFSETQ. V was trimmed by 3 bases and J by 4 bases, leaving 11 bases between them. This CDR3 region has 13 residues. CDR3 loop: CASSSPWAYEQYF. CDR3 sequence (DNA): TGCGCCAGCAGCTCCCCCTGGGCGTACGAGCAGTACTTC. Looking up the rest from reference TRBV5-1 and TRBJ2-7 gives the full variable domain: KAGVTQTPRYLIKTRGQQVTLSCSPISGHRSVSWYQQTPGQGLQFLFEYFSETQRNKGNFPGRFSGRQFSNSRSEMNVSTLELGDSALYLCASSSPWAYEQYFGPGTRLTVT.

CDR3 residues: CASSGNRGRNTEAFF. The DNA of the CDR3 is TGTGCCAGCAGCGGGAACAGGGGTCGGAACACTGAAGCTTTCTTT. This chain connects TRBV7-9 to TRBJ1-1; 7 bases align to TRBD1. The J segment lost 1 base and the V segment lost 5 bases, leaving 7 bases of the junction unmatched. This CDR3 is built from 15 residues. Germline lookup yields CDR1 SEHNR and CDR2 FQNEAQ (reference sequence).

This clonotype was recorded a few times. The CDR3 sequence is CASSVTDRGRLNTEAFF. In DNA, the CDR3 is TGTGCCAGCAGTGTCACGGACAGGGGGCGACTGAACACTGAAGCTTTCTTT. The V and J genes are TRBV25-1 and TRBJ1-1; 11 nucleotides agree with TRBD1. Germline values: CDR1 MGHDK, CDR2 SYGVNS. The CDR3 has 17 amino acids. With 4 bases clipped from V and 0 bases from J, the junction kept 7 bases outside the gene matches. The full variable domain, its missing parts supplied by reference TRBV25-1 and TRBJ1-1, is EADIYQTPRYLVIGTGKKITLECSQTMGHDKMYWYQQDPGMELHLIHYSYGVNSTEKGDLSSESTVSRIRTEHFPLTLESARPSHTSQYLCASSVTDRGRLNTEAFFGQGTRLTVV.

CDR3 bases: TGTGCCAGCAGCCCCCGGCAGGGGGAATTCTATGGCTACACCTTC. This encodes CASSPRQGEFYGYTF. The chain carries TRBV21-1 and TRBJ1-2; the table assigns TRBD1, which was not confirmed against the DNA. TRBV21-1 is annotated as a pseudogene. This CDR3 has 15 residues.

This clonotype was observed a few times. This chain uses TRBV5-1 with TRBJ1-2, with no clear D. Trimming left V 1 base short and J 0 bases short, with 10 bases between. This CDR3 spans 15 amino acids. Germline values: CDR1 SGHRS, CDR2 YFSETQ. This CDR3 reads CASSLRIAANYGYTF. In nucleotides, the CDR3 is TGCGCCAGCAGCTTGAGAATCGCGGCTAACTATGGCTACACCTTC.

This sequence joins TRBV5-6 and TRBJ2-5; D possibly corresponds to TRBD1 (5 bases). V was cut by 4 bases and J by 7 bases, with 14 bases left in between. Germline V lookup: CDR1 SGHDT, CDR2 YYEEEE. This CDR3 spans 13 amino acids. This CDR3 is CASSLQGRGTQYF. CDR3 nucleotide sequence: TGTGCCAGCAGCCTGCAGGGTAGGGGGACCCAGTACTTC.

The chain combines TRBV7-8 with TRBJ2-7; 11 bases are a match to TRBD1. Germline V gene sequence: CDR1 SGHVS, CDR2 FQNEAQ. CDR3 length: 16 residues. J lost 3 bases, V lost 5 bases, and 9 bases had no gene match. This chain's CDR3 is CASSLGQGVGSYEQYF. As DNA, the CDR3 is TGTGCCAGCAGCCTGGGACAGGGGGTTGGTAGCTACGAGCAGTACTTC.

The chain recombines TRBV11-2 with TRBJ2-1; 14 positions agree with TRBD2. The CDR3 length is 18 residues. J was trimmed by 4 bases and V by 2 bases; bases with no gene match: 7. Germline CDR1 reads SGHAT; CDR2 reads FQNNGV. The CDR3 nucleotides are TGTGCCAGCAGCTTAAGGGGGACTAGCGGGAGTCGGTACAATGAGCAGTTCTTC. Translating it yields CASSLRGTSGSRYNEQFF.

The chain carries TRBV7-9 and TRBJ1-1, with 7 bases aligning to TRBD1. The V segment lost 1 base and the J segment 4 bases; nucleotides outside the gene matches: 6. Germline lookup yields CDR1 SEHNR and CDR2 FQNEAQ (reference sequence). CDR3 length: 15 amino acids. The CDR3 bases are TGTGCCAGCAGCTTAGTCAGGGGGTCGGGCACTGAAGCTTTCTTT. Protein product: CASSLVRGSGTEAFF.

The chain carries TRBV6-5 and TRBJ2-1; D gene ambiguous. This CDR3 has 12 amino acids. V was trimmed by 8 bases and J by 6 bases, leaving 11 bases between them. The germline gives CDR1 MNHEY, CDR2 SVGAGI. The DNA for the CDR3 is TGTGCCAGCTCACGACACGGCAATGAGCAGTTCTTC. Translation gives CASSRHGNEQFF.